Shown below are 15 T cell receptor beta chains from a single sample sequenced in a study of cytomegalovirus exposure and HLA in healthy donors. The PCR employed 60 Vbeta primers together with 13 Jbeta primers. Only in-frame clones appear in the TCRdb table, and some are missing; sequencing was by immunoSEQ multiplex PCR. Of approximately 110,000 clones in the sample, roughly four fifths were seen once. The material sequenced was PBMCs. Receptors were obtained from a woman in her forties or fifties in good health and CMV-seropositive.

V usage is TRBV4-1 and J usage is TRBJ2-7; D possibly corresponds to TRBD2 (5 bases). Germline lookup yields CDR1 MGHRA and CDR2 YSYEKL. The CDR3 has 16 residues. The germline V and J ends were trimmed by 0 bases and 3 bases, with 15 bases remaining between them. CDR3 in amino acids: CASSQDFDDGLYEQYF. CDR3 DNA sequence: TGCGCCAGCAGCCAAGATTTCGACGATGGACTCTACGAGCAGTACTTC.

The CDR3: CASSLTGTPYEQYF. CDR3 nucleotide sequence: TGTGCCAGCAGCTTAACGGGGACACCCTACGAGCAGTACTTC. V and J are TRBV7-2 and TRBJ2-7, with a possible D match to TRBD1 (6 bases). CDR1 and CDR2 from the germline V gene are SGHTA and FQGNSA. V was shortened by 2 bases and J by 2 bases, with 10 bases between the two germline ends. The length of the CDR3 is 14 residues.

V and J are TRBV11-3 and TRBJ2-3; possibly TRBD2 for D (6 bases). The V end was cut by 5 bases, the J end by 2 bases, with 20 bases between. Germline V gene data show CDR1 as SGHNT and CDR2 as YENEEA. This CDR3 spans 17 amino acids. The CDR3 region has the DNA TGTGCCAGCAGCGCCTCGGAGGGGCGGGGTTACACAGATACGCAGTATTTT. It is translated as CASSASEGRGYTDTQYF.

This chain connects TRBV28 to TRBJ1-2; D call uncertain. The germline CDR1 and CDR2 sequences are MDHEN and SYDVKM. CDR3 size: 13 residues. V lost 3 bases and J lost 9, with 14 bases in between. This chain's CDR3 is CASSFSVTPSYTF. CDR3 DNA sequence: TGTGCCAGCAGTTTCTCCGTTACGCCTAGCTACACCTTC.

This clone was seen a handful of times. This rearrangement joins TRBV19 to TRBJ2-7, with a tentative D call TRBD1 (5 bases). V shed 3 bases and J shed 2 bases, with 8 bases lying between them. CDR1 and CDR2 (germline): LNHDA, SQIVND (reference sequence). The length of the CDR3 is 13 residues. The CDR3 region is CASSITGAYEQYF. The CDR3 bases are TGTGCCAGTAGTATTACAGGAGCCTACGAGCAGTACTTC.

This sequence joins TRBV28 and TRBJ1-2; unclear D gene. Trimming removed 5 bases from V and 6 bases from J, with 10 bases in between. The CDR3 totals 12 residues. Germline V gene lookup returns CDR1 MDHEN and CDR2 SYDVKM. The chain's CDR3 is CASSPGENGYTF. Here the CDR3 DNA reads TGTGCCAGCAGTCCGGGAGAGAATGGCTACACCTTC.

This clone was recorded only once. The J gene is TRBJ2-5, the V gene TRBV27; D is unclear. The DNA end is a closer match to TRBJ2-7, so the J assignment may be wrong. This CDR3 region has 14 residues. The germline V gene encodes CDR1 MNHEY and CDR2 SMNVEV (reference sequence). CDR3 residues: CASRRTLNTYEQYF. DNA of the CDR3: TGTGCCAGCAGGCGAACCCTTAATACCTACGAGCAGTACTTC.

This rearrangement joins TRBV9 to TRBJ2-1, with 7 bases lining up with TRBD2. Germline V gives CDR1 SGDLS, CDR2 YYNGEE. This CDR3 is 15 amino acids long. J gave up 6 bases and V 3 bases, and 9 bases lay outside the gene matches. The CDR3 protein is CASSASGLVGNEQFF. CDR3 bases: TGTGCCAGCAGCGCCTCAGGACTAGTTGGCAATGAGCAGTTCTTC. Drawing the rest from reference TRBV9 and TRBJ2-1, the complete variable domain is DSGVTQTPKHLITATGQRVTLRCSPRSGDLSVYWYQQSLDQGLQFLIQYYNGEERAKGNILERFSAQQFPDLHSELNLSSLELGDSALYFCASSASGLVGNEQFFGPGTRLTVL.

This clone was picked up a small number of times. The CDR3 nucleotides are TGTGCCAGCAGCTTGGTAGTCACGGGTTCACCCCTCCACTTT. Translated, it gives CASSLVVTGSPLHF. The chain has TRBV5-6 and TRBJ1-6; D remains ambiguous. The V and J ends lost 0 bases and 9 bases respectively, with 10 bases between them. The CDR3 runs 14 residues. The germline gives CDR1 SGHDT, CDR2 YYEEEE. Using reference TRBV5-6 and TRBJ1-6 for the parts outside the CDR3, the full variable domain is DAGVTQSPTHLIKTRGQQVTLRCSPKSGHDTVSWYQQALGQGPQFIFQYYEEEERQRGNFPDRFSGHQFPNYSSELNVNALLLGDSALYLCASSLVVTGSPLHFGNGTRLTVT.

The chain uses TRBV7-9 and TRBJ2-3, with 10 bases matching TRBD2. Trimming took 5 bases from V and 3 from J; bases not matched to a gene: 8. Looked up from germline, CDR1 is SEHNR and CDR2 is FQNEAQ (reference sequence). The CDR3 is made up of 16 amino acids. As DNA, the CDR3 is TGTGCCAGCAGCCTAAAGGGTAGCGGGGGGACAGATACGCAGTATTTT. It codes for CASSLKGSGGTDTQYF.

The chain employs TRBV18 and TRBJ1-5; D gene uncertain. The CDR3 runs 16 residues. From germline, CDR1 is KGHSH and CDR2 LQKENI. V was pared by 2 bases and J by 5 bases, with 16 bases between. The DNA of the CDR3 is TGTGCCAGCTCACCAATAAATAAGTTTCGCGATCAGCCCCAGCATTTT. Its protein is CASSPINKFRDQPQHF.

This chain connects TRBV4-3 to TRBJ1-5; perhaps TRBD1 as D (5 bases). Germline CDR1 and CDR2: LGHNA and YSLEER. The CDR3 has 16 residues. Trimming took 1 base from V and 3 from J, leaving 13 bases between them. CDR3 protein: CASSQVLAGYNQPQHF. Written as DNA, the CDR3 is TGCGCCAGCAGCCAAGTATTGGCAGGGTACAATCAGCCCCAGCATTTT.

This clone was observed a handful of times. The chain links TRBV7-2 to TRBJ1-5; D gene uncertain. The ends were cut back, 4 bases at V and 7 bases at J, with 11 bases in the middle. The germline CDR1 and CDR2 sequences are SGHTA and FQGNSA. The CDR3 contains 13 residues. CDR3 in DNA: TGTGCCAGCAGCTCCATGGGCGGGCAGCCCCAGCATTTT. Translation gives CASSSMGGQPQHF.

The chain joins TRBV5-1 to TRBJ1-1; no definite D call. The V and J ends lost 0 bases and 0 bases respectively, with 9 bases between them. CDR3 length: 15 residues. From germline, CDR1 is SGHRS and CDR2 YFSETQ. In DNA form, the CDR3 reads TGCGCCAGCAGCTTGGGCGCGCCCATGAACACTGAAGCTTTCTTT. Translating gives CASSLGAPMNTEAFF.

This chain joins TRBV10-3 and TRBJ1-6; maybe TRBD1 (6 bases). The CDR3 contains 13 residues. Germline CDR1 and CDR2: ENHRY and SYGVKD. Trimming left V 8 bases short and J 8 bases short, with 13 bases between. CDR3 coding DNA: TGTGCCATCCGGGGGGCGAACGATTCACCCCTCCACTTT. Translation: CAIRGANDSPLHF.